The sequence of this T cell receptor (beta chain) was determined in a study of T cell responses to AZD1222 COVID-19 vaccine. Findings of the study overall: Unmutated regions of variants are reportedly targeted by nearly half of spike-specific TCRs. Just a handful of AZD1222 recipients were seropositive at baseline.

Pooling of second doses given at about 4 or about 12 weeks was done. The assay was immunoSEQ multiplex PCR, and TCRdb's table has in-frame clones only and misses some. The profile shows about 100,000 clones, nearly 90% of them singletons. This clone showed up just a few times. Its antigen is unknown. The V and J ends lost 5 bases and 4 bases, in that order; junction bases with no gene match: 9. Germline V gene sequence: CDR1 MDHEN, CDR2 SYDVKM. This CDR3 is built from 17 residues. The sequence was obtained from an adult who received the AZD1222 COVID-19 vaccine. J is TRBJ1-5 and V is TRBV28; 12 bases map to TRBD1. This sample comprised peripheral blood, obtained 28 days after the second AZD1222 dose. Here the CDR3 reads CASSTGTGGIWNQPQHF. The CDR3 coding sequence is TGTGCCAGCAGTACCGGGACAGGGGGCATTTGGAATCAGCCCCAGCATTTT.